Below, 8 T cell receptor beta chains from the same sample are listed, as sequenced in a study of blood T cell repertoires in COVID-19 (dated by TCRdb to between 2020 and 2021). Libraries were built with the immunoSEQ multiplex PCR assay. The table was pulled from immuneACCESS by TCRdb, which kept in-frame rearrangements only. Such tables lose some clones; where checked, under half of the loss comes from unresolved V genes, and the rest has no known cause. For this sample there are roughly 53,000 clones; roughly 80% appear just once. In total, the top ten clones hold approximately 17% of the sample. The sample consisted of peripheral blood. The origin of the receptors is a man in his 70s with active COVID-19.

The chain couples TRBV29-1 to TRBJ1-3; D is unresolved. Per germline, CDR1 SQVTM and CDR2 ANQGSEA. The length of the CDR3 is 11 residues. Trimming took 4 bases from V and 6 from J, leaving 7 bases between them. The CDR3: CSVAGSNTIYF. The CDR3 bases are TGCAGCGTTGCGGGGTCAAACACCATATATTTT.

The V gene is TRBV2, the J gene TRBJ1-5; 10 bases are a match to TRBD1. J gave up 7 bases and V 8 bases, and 11 bases lay outside the gene matches. Germline values: CDR1 SNHLY, CDR2 FYNNEI. The CDR3 runs 15 residues. In DNA form, the CDR3 reads TGTGCCAGCCGGGTGAGGGGGACAGGGGAACAGCCCCAGCATTTT. Protein product: CASRVRGTGEQPQHF.

The chain combines TRBV11-3 with TRBJ2-3, with D tentatively TRBD1 (5 bases). This CDR3 region has 14 residues. The V gene lost 2 bases and the J gene lost 3 bases, with 9 bases spanning the gap. Germline values: CDR1 SGHNT, CDR2 YENEEA. CDR3 coding DNA: TGTGCCAGCAGCTTAACGCAGGGTACAGATACGCAGTATTTT. Translated: CASSLTQGTDTQYF.

The rearrangement joins TRBV9 to TRBJ2-5; TRBD2 matches 7 bases. CDR1 is SGDLS, CDR2 YYNGEE, per germline. J lost 7 bases, V lost 0 bases, and 9 bases had no gene match. The CDR3 has 15 amino acids. The CDR3 DNA follows: TGTGCCAGCAGCGTAGAGGGAGGGCGGGGACGGACCCAGTACTTC. Residues: CASSVEGGRGRTQYF.

V gene TRBV4-2 combines with J gene TRBJ2-1; 9 bases are a match to TRBD2. With 4 bases clipped from V and 4 bases from J, the junction kept 14 bases outside the gene matches. CDR1 is LGHNA and CDR2 is YNFKEQ in the germline V gene. The CDR3 length is 18 residues. CDR3 sequence (DNA): TGTGCCAGCAGCCCTAACCAGCGGTCTAGCGGGATTTACAATGAGCAGTTCTTC. This gives the protein CASSPNQRSSGIYNEQFF.

This clone occurred a few times. The gene calls are TRBV24-1 and TRBJ2-1; a weak D match, TRBD2 (5 bases). The germline CDR1 and CDR2 sequences are KGHDR and SFDVKD. The CDR3 runs 15 residues. Trimming took 9 bases from V and 5 from J, leaving 19 bases between them. This CDR3 reads CATSTRLANDNEQFF. CDR3 nucleotides: TGTGCCACCTCGACCAGGCTAGCTAACGACAATGAGCAGTTCTTC.

V is TRBV6-2 or TRBV6-3 and J is TRBJ2-7, with a tentative D call TRBD2 (6 bases). The CDR3 consists of 17 residues. V shed 6 bases and J shed 0 bases, with 21 bases lying between them. Germline V gene data show CDR1 as MNHEY and CDR2 as SVGEGT. The CDR3 region is CASSRGPSAARSYEQYF. In DNA, the CDR3 is TGTGCCAGCAGCCGCGGGCCTAGCGCAGCGCGCTCCTACGAGCAGTACTTC.

The chain recombines TRBV19 with TRBJ1-4; 10 bases map to TRBD1. V lost 3 bases, J lost 5 bases, and 6 bases stayed unmatched. CDR1 is LNHDA and CDR2 is SQIVND in the germline V gene (reference sequence). CDR3 length equals 16 residues. The CDR3 here is CASSIRSGQGNEKLFF. DNA for the CDR3: TGTGCCAGTAGTATTCGCTCGGGACAGGGGAATGAAAAACTGTTTTTT.